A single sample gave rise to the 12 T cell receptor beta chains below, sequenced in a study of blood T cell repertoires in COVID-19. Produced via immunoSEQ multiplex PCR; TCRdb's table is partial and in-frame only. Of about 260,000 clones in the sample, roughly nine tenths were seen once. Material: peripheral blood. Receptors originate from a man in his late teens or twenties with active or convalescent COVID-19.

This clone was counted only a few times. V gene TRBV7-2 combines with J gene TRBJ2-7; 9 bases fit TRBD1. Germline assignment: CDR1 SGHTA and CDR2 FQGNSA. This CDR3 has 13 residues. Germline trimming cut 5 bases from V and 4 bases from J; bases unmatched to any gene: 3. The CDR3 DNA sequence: TGTGCCAGCAGCAAAGGGACAGGGTACGAGCAGTACTTC. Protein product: CASSKGTGYEQYF. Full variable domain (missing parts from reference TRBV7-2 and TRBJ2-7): GAGVSQSPSNKVTEKGKDVELRCDPISGHTALYWYRQSLGQGLEFLIYFQGNSAPDKSGLPSDRFSAERTGGSVSTLTIQRTQQEDSAVYLCASSKGTGYEQYFGPGTRLTVT.

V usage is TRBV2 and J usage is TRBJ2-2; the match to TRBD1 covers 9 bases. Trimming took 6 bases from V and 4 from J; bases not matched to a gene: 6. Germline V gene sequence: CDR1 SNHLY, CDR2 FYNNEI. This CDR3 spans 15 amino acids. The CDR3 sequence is CASRDRGSGTGELFF. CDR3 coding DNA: TGTGCCAGCAGGGACAGGGGATCGGGCACCGGGGAGCTGTTTTTT.

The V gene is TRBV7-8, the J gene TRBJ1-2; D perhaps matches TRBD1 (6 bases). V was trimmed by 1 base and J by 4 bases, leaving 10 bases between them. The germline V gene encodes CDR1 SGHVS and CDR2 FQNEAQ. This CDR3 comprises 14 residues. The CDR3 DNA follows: TGTGCCAGCAGCTTAGGTACAGGGAGCTATGGCTACACCTTC. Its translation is CASSLGTGSYGYTF.

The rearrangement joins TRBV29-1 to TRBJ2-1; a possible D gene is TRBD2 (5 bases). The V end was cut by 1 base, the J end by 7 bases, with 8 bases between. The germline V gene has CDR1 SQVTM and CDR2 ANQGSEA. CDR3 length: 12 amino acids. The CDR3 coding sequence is TGCAGCGTTGAAGGGAGGACTAATGAGCAGTTCTTC. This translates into CSVEGRTNEQFF.

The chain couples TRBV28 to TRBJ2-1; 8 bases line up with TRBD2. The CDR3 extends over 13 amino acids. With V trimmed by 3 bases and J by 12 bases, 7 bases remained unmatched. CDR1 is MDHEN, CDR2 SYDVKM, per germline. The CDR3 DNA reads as TGTGCCAGCAGTTTGGGGTCAACTAGCGGGCAGTTCTTC. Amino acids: CASSLGSTSGQFF. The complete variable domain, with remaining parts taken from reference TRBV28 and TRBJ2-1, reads DVKVTQSSRYLVKRTGEKVFLECVQDMDHENMFWYRQDPGLGLRLIYFSYDVKMKEKGDIPEGYSVSREKKERFSLILESASTNQTSMYLCASSLGSTSGQFFGPGTRLTVL.

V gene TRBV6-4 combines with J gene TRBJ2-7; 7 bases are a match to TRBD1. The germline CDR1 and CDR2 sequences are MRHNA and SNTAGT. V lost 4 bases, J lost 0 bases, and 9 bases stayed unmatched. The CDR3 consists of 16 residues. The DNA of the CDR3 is TGTGCCAGCAGTGTGATCCGTGGGACAGACTCCTACGAGCAGTACTTC. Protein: CASSVIRGTDSYEQYF.

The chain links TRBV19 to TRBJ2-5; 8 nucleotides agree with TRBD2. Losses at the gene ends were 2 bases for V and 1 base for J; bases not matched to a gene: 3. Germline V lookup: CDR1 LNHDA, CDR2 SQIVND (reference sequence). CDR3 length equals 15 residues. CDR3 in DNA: TGTGCCAGTAGTATATCGGGGGGGACCCAAGAGACCCAGTACTTC. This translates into CASSISGGTQETQYF.

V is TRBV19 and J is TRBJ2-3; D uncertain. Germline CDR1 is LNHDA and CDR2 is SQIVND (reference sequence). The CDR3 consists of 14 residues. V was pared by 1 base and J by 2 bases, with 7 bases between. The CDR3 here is CASSIGQTTDTQYF. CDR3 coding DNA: TGTGCCAGTAGTATAGGACAAACCACAGATACGCAGTATTTT.

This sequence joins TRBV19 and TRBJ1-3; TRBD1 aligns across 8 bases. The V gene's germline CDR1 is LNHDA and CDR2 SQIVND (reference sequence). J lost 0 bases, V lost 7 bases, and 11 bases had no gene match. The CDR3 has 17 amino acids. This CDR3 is CASIFQGALYSGNTIYF. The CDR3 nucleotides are TGTGCCAGTATCTTCCAGGGGGCCCTCTACTCTGGAAACACCATATATTTT.

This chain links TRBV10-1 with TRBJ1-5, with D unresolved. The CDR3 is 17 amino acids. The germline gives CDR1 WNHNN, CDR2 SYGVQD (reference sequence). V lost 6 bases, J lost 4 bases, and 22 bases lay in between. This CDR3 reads CASRPSRSGRPNQPQHF. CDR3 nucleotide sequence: TGCGCCAGCAGACCATCAAGGTCAGGTCGACCAAATCAGCCCCAGCATTTT.

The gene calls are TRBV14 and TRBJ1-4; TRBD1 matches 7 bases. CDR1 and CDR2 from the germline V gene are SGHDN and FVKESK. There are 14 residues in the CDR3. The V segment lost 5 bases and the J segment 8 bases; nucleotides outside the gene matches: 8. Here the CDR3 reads CASSYRQGGEKLFF. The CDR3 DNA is TGTGCCAGCAGCTACCGACAGGGTGGGGAAAAACTGTTTTTT.

The DNA for the CDR3 is TGTGCCAGCAGCGTAAGTGGCTTCACAGATACGCAGTATTTT. Protein sequence: CASSVSGFTDTQYF. The V gene is TRBV9, the J gene TRBJ2-3; no clear D. CDR1 and CDR2 (germline): SGDLS, YYNGEE. The CDR3 totals 14 residues. With 1 base removed from V and 2 bases from J, the gap between germline ends came to 8 bases. Combining the CDR3 with reference TRBV9 and TRBJ2-3 gives the whole variable domain DSGVTQTPKHLITATGQRVTLRCSPRSGDLSVYWYQQSLDQGLQFLIQYYNGEERAKGNILERFSAQQFPDLHSELNLSSLELGDSALYFCASSVSGFTDTQYFGPGTRLTVL.